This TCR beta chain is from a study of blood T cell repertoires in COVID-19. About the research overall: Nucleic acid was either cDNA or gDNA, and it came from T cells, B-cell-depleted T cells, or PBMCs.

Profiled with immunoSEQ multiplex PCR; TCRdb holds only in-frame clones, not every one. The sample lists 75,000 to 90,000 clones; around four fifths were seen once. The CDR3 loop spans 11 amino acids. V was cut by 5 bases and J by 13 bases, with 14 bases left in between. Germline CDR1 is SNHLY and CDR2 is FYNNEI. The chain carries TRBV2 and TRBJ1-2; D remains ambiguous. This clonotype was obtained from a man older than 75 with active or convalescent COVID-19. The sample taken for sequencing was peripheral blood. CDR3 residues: CASSQRTRSTF. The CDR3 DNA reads TGTGCCAGCAGTCAAAGAACCAGGTCCACCTTC.